This paragraph covers one TCR beta chain sequence. Its antigen has not been determined. Per-base quality was not reported, and no clone a single base away is much larger than it. This specimen comes from a study of blood T cell repertoires in COVID-19 (dated by TCRdb to the early 2020s). A note on the overall study: Samples covering the acute and convalescent phases of COVID-19 were provided by collaborators in the United States, Italy and Spain. The material from the prospective study consisted of cDNA or gDNA derived from T cells, B-cell-depleted T cells, or PBMCs. The dataset comprised deeply sampled blood TCRbeta repertoires from subjects exposed to, actively infected with, or recovered from COVID-19. The repertoires were released in a freely available public database intended as a resource for research on the immune response to SARS-CoV-2. Samples were obtained from the ongoing ImmuneRACE study (first 160 participants) and from over 1,000 subjects provided by 6 global collaborators. Sample metadata almost always included a de-identified subject ID, COVID-19 status, age in years and sex. Where HLA class I and class II types were available, the types were taken from metadata supplied by the sample provider, not from assay-based typing. What the research found in general, with its limitations: How much clinical and demographic metadata was included differed by source and by participant, and the metadata was provided uncurated.

For CDR1 and CDR2, the germline V gene lists MNHEY and SVGAGI. The CDR3 runs 15 amino acids, cysteine and phenylalanine included. The entry retains the CDR3 DNA only, 45 bases that are in frame from base 1. Germline trimming: 0 bases from V, 6 bases from J; junction bases outside gene matches: 8. TCRbeta CDR3 regions were amplified from genomic DNA using the immunoSEQ Assay, a bias-controlled multiplex PCR. The authors' analysis ran thus. The number of nucleated cells in each sample was estimated from the amplification of reference gene primers within the assay. To quantify the absolute abundance of each unique TCRbeta CDR3 rearrangement, sequence reads were collapsed and filtered. Productive Simpson clonality was computed per sample as the square root of Simpson's diversity index over productive rearrangements. TCRdb carries this immuneACCESS record with in-frame sequences only. Its versions omit some clonotypes, under half of them owing to an unresolved V gene in the studies checked, with the rest unexplained. V and J calls plus clone size are reproduced from that table; the DNA served to infer D and trimming. The sample contains around 130,000 clones, approximately 81% of them found a single time. Around 12% of the sample is in the top ten clones.

Samples from volunteer blood donors who had recovered from COVID-19 were contributed by a second Seattle source. Whole blood was collected in K2EDTA tubes by collaborating institutions according to the institutions' own protocols. For TCRbeta analysis, collaborators shipped samples in one of three forms: frozen whole blood, isolated PBMCs, or DNA extracted from either of those sample types. The clonotype was recovered from a woman between 25 and 40 years old who had recovered from COVID-19. In this chain, TRBV6-5 is recombined with TRBJ2-7; 7 nucleotides in the junction match TRBD2. The sample taken for sequencing was peripheral blood. The DNA sequence is given as TGTGCCAGCAGTTACTCGAACGGCGGGAGCGGCGAGCAGTACTTC. This gives the protein CASSYSNGGSGEQYF.